The sequence of this TCR beta chain was determined in a study of shared clonotypes between healthy human individuals. Overall study results and limits: Generation probability values for non-shared clonotypes were lower than those for clonotypes shared by all four donors. Naive CD4 clonotypes were shared across a few donors at about 5%.

Comments on this clone: The target antigen is unknown.

Looked up from germline, CDR1 is SEHNR and CDR2 is FQNEAQ (reference sequence). V was clipped by 0 bases and J by 15 bases, with 9 bases between them. The CDR3 covers 11 residues. Using immunoSEQ multiplex PCR, the repertoire was profiled, and TCRdb retains in-frame clones only, with some absent. The sample carries a few hundred thousand clones, roughly 84% recorded once. The chain couples TRBV7-9 to TRBJ2-1; D is unresolved. Sequences were obtained from memory CD8+ T cells sorted from blood. Subset indicated: CD45RO+ cells pooled with CCR7-negative TemRA cells. This receptor was obtained from a man aged 18 to 35 in good health. The CDR3 DNA is TGTGCCAGCAGCTTAGCTCATCTTAGGTTCTTC. Protein sequence: CASSLAHLRFF.